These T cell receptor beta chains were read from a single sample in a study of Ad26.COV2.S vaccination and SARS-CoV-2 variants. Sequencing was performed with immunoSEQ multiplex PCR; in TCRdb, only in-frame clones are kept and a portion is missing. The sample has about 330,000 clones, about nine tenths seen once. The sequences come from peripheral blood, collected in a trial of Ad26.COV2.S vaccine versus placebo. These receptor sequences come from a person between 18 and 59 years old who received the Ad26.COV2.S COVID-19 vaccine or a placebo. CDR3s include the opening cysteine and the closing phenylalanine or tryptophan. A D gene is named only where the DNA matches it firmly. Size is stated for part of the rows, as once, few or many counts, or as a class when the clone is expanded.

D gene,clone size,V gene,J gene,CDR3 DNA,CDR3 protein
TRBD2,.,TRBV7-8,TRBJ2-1,TGTGCCAGCAGCTTAGTAAAAGCGGGGGGATACAATGAGCAGTTCTTC,CASSLVKAGGYNEQFF
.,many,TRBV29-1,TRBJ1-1,TGCAGCGTTGTGGAGGTTTGGGAGGCTTTCTTT,CSVVEVWEAFF
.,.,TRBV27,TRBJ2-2,TGTGCCAGCAGTTTAAGTATCGCCGGGGAGCTGTTTTTT,CASSLSIAGELFF
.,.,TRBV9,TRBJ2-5,TGTGCCAGCAGCGTGGAGTGGGAAGAGACCCAGTACTTC,CASSVEWEETQYF
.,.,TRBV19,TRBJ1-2,TGTGCCAGTAGAGAACAGGGACTCAGCTATGGCTACACCTTC,CASREQGLSYGYTF
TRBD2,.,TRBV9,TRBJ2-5,TGTGCCAGCAGCGTAACTAGCGGGGGGGAGACCCAGTACTTC,CASSVTSGGETQYF
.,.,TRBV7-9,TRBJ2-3,TGTGCCAGCAGCGGGGACAGCACAGATACGCAGTATTTT,CASSGDSTDTQYF
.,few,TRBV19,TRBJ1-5,TGTGCCAGTTCACCGTTGGAGAATCAGCCCCAGCATTTT,CASSPLENQPQHF
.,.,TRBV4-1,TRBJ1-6,TGCGCCAGCAGCAGGGAGGAAGTAAGTTCCTATAATTCACCCCTCCACTTT,CASSREEVSSYNSPLHF
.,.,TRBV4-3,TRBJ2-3,TGCGCCAGCAGCCCGGAGAGGCATACGCAGTATTTT,CASSPERHTQYF
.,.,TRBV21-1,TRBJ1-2,TGTGCCAGCAGCAACACCCAGGGAGCCTATGGCTACACCTTC,CASSNTQGAYGYTF
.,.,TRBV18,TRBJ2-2,TGTGCCAGCTCACCCGATAGGAACACCGGGGAGCTGTTTTTT,CASSPDRNTGELFF
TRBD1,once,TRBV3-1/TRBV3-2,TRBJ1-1,TGTGCCAGCAGTCGCTCCGGGACAGGCAAGAACACTGAAGCTTTCTTT,CASSRSGTGKNTEAFF
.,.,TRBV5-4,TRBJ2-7,TGTGCCAGCAGTATCGGTTTGATGGACAATCTTCCGTACTTC,CASSIGLMDNLPYF
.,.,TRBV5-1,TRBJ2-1,TGCGCCAGCAGCTTGGTAGCGGAGGGGATCGGTGAGCAGTTCTTC,CASSLVAEGIGEQFF
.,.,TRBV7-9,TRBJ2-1,TGTGCCAGCAGGTCAGAGGGGACCCCTTTCTTC,CASRSEGTPFF
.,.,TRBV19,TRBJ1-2,TGTGCCAGTCGACAGAACTATGGCTACACCTTC,CASRQNYGYTF
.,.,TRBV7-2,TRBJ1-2,TGTGCCAGCAGCTCCGGGACGCTCTATGGCTACACCTTC,CASSSGTLYGYTF
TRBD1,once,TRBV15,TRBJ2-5,TGTGCCACCAGCAGGGACAGGGGGCAAGAGACCCAGTACTTC,CATSRDRGQETQYF
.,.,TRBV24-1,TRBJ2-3,TGTGCCACCAGTAGTCCCGGGGATACGCAGTATTTT,CATSSPGDTQYF
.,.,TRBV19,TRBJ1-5,TGTGCCAGTAGTTATGGGGCAGGTCAGCCCCAGCATTTT,CASSYGAGQPQHF
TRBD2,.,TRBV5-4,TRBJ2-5,TGTGCCAGCAGCCGTATCGGACTAGCGGCGTACTTC,CASSRIGLAAYF
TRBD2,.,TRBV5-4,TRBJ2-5,TGTGCCAGCAGCTCAGGGACTAGCGGGGGGGCCGGGGAGACCCAGTACTTC,CASSSGTSGGAGETQYF
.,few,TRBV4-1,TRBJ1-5,TGCGCCAGCAGACGAGTTACAGGGTTAAGTCAGCCCCAGCATTTT,CASRRVTGLSQPQHF
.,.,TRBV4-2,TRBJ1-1,TGTGCCAGCAGCCAAGATGGTACGAACACTGAAGCTTTCTTT,CASSQDGTNTEAFF
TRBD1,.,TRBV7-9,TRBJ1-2,TGTGCCAGCAGCCCCCTACCGGGACAGCGGAGCGGCGGCTATGGCTACACCTTC,CASSPLPGQRSGGYGYTF
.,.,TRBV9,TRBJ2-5,TGTGCCAGCAGCGTAGTTCCCGGCCCAGAGACCCAGTACTTC,CASSVVPGPETQYF
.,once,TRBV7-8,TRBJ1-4,TGTGCCAGCAGCTCAACCTCCAGCGCTCGAGGGGAAAAACTGTTTTTT,CASSSTSSARGEKLFF
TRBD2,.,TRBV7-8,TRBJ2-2,TGTGCCAGCAGCTTAGTAGCTAGCGGGGGAGGGTTATACACCGGGGAGCTGTTTTTT,CASSLVASGGGLYTGELFF
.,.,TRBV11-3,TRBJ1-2,TGTGCCAGCAGCTTAAGGGCGAGACCCGAGGATGGCTACACCTTC,CASSLRARPEDGYTF
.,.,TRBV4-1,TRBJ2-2,TGCGCCAGCAGCCAAGTAATAGGGGCCTTACTGGCCGGGGAGCTGTTTTTT,CASSQVIGALLAGELFF
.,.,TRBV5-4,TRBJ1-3,TGTGCCAGCAGCCGTCAGGGATTTGGAAACACCATATATTTT,CASSRQGFGNTIYF
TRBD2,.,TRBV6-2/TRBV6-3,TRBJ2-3,TGTGCCAGCAGTTACTCGACTAGCGGGGGCCCCACAGATACGCAGTATTTT,CASSYSTSGGPTDTQYF
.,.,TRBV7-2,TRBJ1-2,TGTGCCAGCAGCTTAGCCACCATGGGGGGCCATAACTATGGCTACACCTTC,CASSLATMGGHNYGYTF
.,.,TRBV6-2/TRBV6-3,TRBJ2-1,TGTGCCAGCAGTTTCTCGACAAGTGAGCAGTTCTTC,CASSFSTSEQFF
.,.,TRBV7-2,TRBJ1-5,TGTGCCAGCAGGGAAGGGCAAGCCAATCAGCCCCAGCATTTT,CASREGQANQPQHF
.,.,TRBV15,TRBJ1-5,TGTGCCACCAGCAGAGACCAGGGATTTGGGGGCAATCAGCCCCAGCATTTT,CATSRDQGFGGNQPQHF